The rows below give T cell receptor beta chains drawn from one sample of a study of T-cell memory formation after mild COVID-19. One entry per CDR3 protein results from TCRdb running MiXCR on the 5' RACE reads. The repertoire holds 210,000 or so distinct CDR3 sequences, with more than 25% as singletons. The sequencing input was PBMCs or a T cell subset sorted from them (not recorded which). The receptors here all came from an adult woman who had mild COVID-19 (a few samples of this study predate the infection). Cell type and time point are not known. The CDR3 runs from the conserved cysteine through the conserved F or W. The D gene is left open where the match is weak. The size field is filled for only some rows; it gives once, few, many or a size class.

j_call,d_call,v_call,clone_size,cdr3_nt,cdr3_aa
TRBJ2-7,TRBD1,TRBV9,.,TGTGCCAGCAGCTTGGGGGAGGACAGGGGCTCATACGAGCAGTACTTC,CASSLGEDRGSYEQYF
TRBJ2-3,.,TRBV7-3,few,TGTGCCAGCAGCTTAAAGGGGGGGCCGAGGGATACGCAGTATTTT,CASSLKGGPRDTQYF
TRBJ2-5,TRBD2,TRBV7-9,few,TGTGCCAGCAGCTCTAGCGGGAGGGCCCCCCAAGAGACCCAGTACTTC,CASSSSGRAPQETQYF
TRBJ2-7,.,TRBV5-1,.,TGCGCCAGCAGCTTGGGGCAGGGGCCGCCCGAGCAGTACTTC,CASSLGQGPPEQYF
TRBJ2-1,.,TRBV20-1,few,TGCAGTGCTAGAGATCCTGGGGGCGTAGGGCAGGAGCAGTTCTTC,CSARDPGGVGQEQFF
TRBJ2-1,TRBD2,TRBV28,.,TGTGCCAGCAGTTACCCTGGGACTAGCGGTAAGAGCTCCTACAATGAGCAGTTCTTC,CASSYPGTSGKSSYNEQFF
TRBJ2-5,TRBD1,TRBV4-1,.,TGCGCCAGCAGCCAGCCGGGACAGGGAGGAGAGACCCAGTACTTC,CASSQPGQGGETQYF
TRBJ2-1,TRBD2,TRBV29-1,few,TGCAGCGTTGAAGATCCCACTGCTAATAGCGGGTCACCCTCCTACAATGAGCAGTTCTTC,CSVEDPTANSGSPSYNEQFF
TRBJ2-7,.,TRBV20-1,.,TGCAGTGTCACACAGGGCCGTTACGAGCAGTACTTC,CSVTQGRYEQYF
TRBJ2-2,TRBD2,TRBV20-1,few,TGCAGTGCTAGACCTGGGGCCGGGGGGGCCGTTCCCGGGGAGCTGTTTTTT,CSARPGAGGAVPGELFF
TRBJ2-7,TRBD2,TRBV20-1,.,TGCAGTGCTAGGGTGTCGGGAGGACCCTACGAGCAGTACTTC,CSARVSGGPYEQYF
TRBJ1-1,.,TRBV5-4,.,TGTGCCAGCAGCTTTGGGGGCATGAACACTGAAGCTTTCTTT,CASSFGGMNTEAFF
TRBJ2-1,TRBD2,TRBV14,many,TGTGCCAGCAGCCTGTTAGCGGGAGTCCACAATGAGCAGTTCTTC,CASSLLAGVHNEQFF
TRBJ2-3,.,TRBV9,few,TGTGCCAGCAGCGTACCTACTAGGGGCGGGGAAAGCACAGATACGCAGTATTTT,CASSVPTRGGESTDTQYF
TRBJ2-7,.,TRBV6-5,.,TGTGCCAGCAGTAAGACATTTTCCTACGAGCAGTACTTC,CASSKTFSYEQYF
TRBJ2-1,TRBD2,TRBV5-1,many,TGCGCCAGCAGCGATCGTTACGGGACTAGCGGGAGGCGGCGTCACAATGAGCAGTTCTTC,CASSDRYGTSGRRRHNEQFF
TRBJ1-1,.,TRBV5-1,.,TGCGCCAGCAGCCTTTACGGACAGATGAACACTGAAGCTTTCTTT,CASSLYGQMNTEAFF
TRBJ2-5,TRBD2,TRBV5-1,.,TGCGCCAGCAGCGAGGTCCCCCGGTCTGGGAGGGCCGGAGAGACCCAGTACTTC,CASSEVPRSGRAGETQYF
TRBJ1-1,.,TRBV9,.,TGTGCCAGCAGCCCGGGACAACATCTTGTAGCTTTCTTT,CASSPGQHLVAFF
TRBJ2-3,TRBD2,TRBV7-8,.,TGTGCCAGCAGCTTAGAGATAGCGGGGGGGTATTGGCCTGACGATACGCAGTATTTT,CASSLEIAGGYWPDDTQYF
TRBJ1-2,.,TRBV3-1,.,TGTGCCAGCAGCCAAGACGTAGATAGGCGGGGAGGCTACACCTTC,CASSQDVDRRGGYTF
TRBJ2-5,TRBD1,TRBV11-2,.,TGTGCCAGCAGCGCCCGGGACAGGGAGGGGGAGACCCAGTACTTC,CASSARDREGETQYF
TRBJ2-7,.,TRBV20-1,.,TGCAGTGCTAGAGAAGACAGGATCTACGAGCAGTACTTC,CSAREDRIYEQYF
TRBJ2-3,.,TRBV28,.,TGTGCCAGCAGCCCTATGGGGGCAGATACGCAGTATTTT,CASSPMGADTQYF
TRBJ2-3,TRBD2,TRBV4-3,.,TGCGCCAGCAGCCAAGCCCCTAGCGGGAAGAATACGCAGTATTTT,CASSQAPSGKNTQYF
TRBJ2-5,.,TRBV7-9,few,TGTGCCAGCAGCTCGTCGCAATCGGGGATACAAGAGACCCAGTACTTC,CASSSSQSGIQETQYF
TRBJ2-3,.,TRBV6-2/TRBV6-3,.,TGTGCCAGCAGTTTGGACCCTCAGCGGGATACGCAGTATTTT,CASSLDPQRDTQYF
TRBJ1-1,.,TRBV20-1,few,TGCAGTGCTAGAGATGAATGGGTGGCAGGGCTGAACACTGAAGCTTTCTTT,CSARDEWVAGLNTEAFF
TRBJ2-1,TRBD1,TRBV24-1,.,TGTGCCACCAGTCGTGCAGGGGGTTCCTTCTACAATGAGCAGTTCTTC,CATSRAGGSFYNEQFF